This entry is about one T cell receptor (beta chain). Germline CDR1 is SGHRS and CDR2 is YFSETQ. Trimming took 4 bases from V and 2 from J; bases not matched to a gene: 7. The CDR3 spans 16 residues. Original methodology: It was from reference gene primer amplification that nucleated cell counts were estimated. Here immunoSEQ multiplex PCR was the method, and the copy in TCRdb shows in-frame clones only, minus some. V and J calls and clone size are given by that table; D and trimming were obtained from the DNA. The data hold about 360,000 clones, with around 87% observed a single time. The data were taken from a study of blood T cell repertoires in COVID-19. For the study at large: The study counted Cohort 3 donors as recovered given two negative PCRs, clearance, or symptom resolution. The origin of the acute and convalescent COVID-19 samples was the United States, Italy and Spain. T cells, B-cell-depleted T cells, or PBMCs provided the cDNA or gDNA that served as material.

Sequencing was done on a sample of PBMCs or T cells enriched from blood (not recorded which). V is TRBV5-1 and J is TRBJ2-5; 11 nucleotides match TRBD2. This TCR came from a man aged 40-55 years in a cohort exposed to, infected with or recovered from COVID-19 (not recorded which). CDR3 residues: CASSPRTSGSQETQYF. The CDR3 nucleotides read TGCGCCAGCAGCCCTAGGACTAGCGGGTCACAAGAGACCCAGTACTTC.